This TCR beta chain is drawn from a study of blood T cells in healthy people across ages. Concerning this clonotype: No antigen is known for it.

There are 15 residues in the CDR3. Trimming removed 3 bases at V and 0 bases at J, with 11 bases between. Per germline, CDR1 DFQATT and CDR2 SNEGSKA (reference sequence). Combining a sample-barcoded 5' primer with a J-beta primer mix, a second PCR ran for about 6 to 12 cycles. The study obtained at least 2.5 million CDR3-containing paired-end reads from every sample. TCRdb redid the calling of the 5' RACE reads with MiXCR, one entry per CDR3 protein. The top ten clones hold 10% to 15% of a sample with under 850,000 distinct CDR3 sequences, 36% of them seen once. Study conclusions and caveats: For the donors, CMV status was unknown and possibly confounded expanded clonotype changes. The recorded TCR beta diversity per million T cells decreased in a roughly linear manner with age. When set beside aged donors, long-lived donors presented more naive CD4+ cells and higher diversity.

The chain couples TRBV20-1 to TRBJ2-2, with D perhaps TRBD2 (7 bases). Sequenced input: blood. This TCR came from a man aged 18 to 30 in good health. DNA for the CDR3: TGCAGTGCTAGTAAGGGGGGGTCGAACACCGGGGAGCTGTTTTTT. This gives the protein CSASKGGSNTGELFF.